This TCR beta chain was retrieved from a study of early T cells in non-severe SARS-CoV-2 infection. About the study: Sequencing targeted bulk RNA from unsorted whole blood, leaving chains unpaired. Study conclusions and caveats: The VDJdb matching leaned toward anti-spike CD8 responses and overlooked private and CD4 specificities.

Germline CDR1 is SGHDT and CDR2 is YYEEEE. The CDR3 loop spans 13 amino acids. Trimming at V came to 4 bases and at J to 4 bases, leaving 3 bases not matched to a gene. Many counts were recorded for this clonotype. The antigen is unknown. The library protocol tagged individual cDNA molecules with unique molecular identifiers. MiXCR, run by TCRdb on the 5' RACE reads, gives a single entry per CDR3 protein. The repertoire has around 46,000 distinct CDR3 sequences, 5.6% of them found once; the top ten carry under 6%. The material sequenced was whole blood. The sequence came from an adult who was a healthcare worker with PCR-confirmed SARS-CoV-2 infection or an uninfected control (not recorded which). V is TRBV5-6 and J is TRBJ2-5, with 8 bases lining up with TRBD1. CDR3 loop: CASSPTGGETQYF. CDR3 nucleotide sequence: TGTGCCAGCAGCCCTACAGGGGGAGAGACCCAGTACTTC.